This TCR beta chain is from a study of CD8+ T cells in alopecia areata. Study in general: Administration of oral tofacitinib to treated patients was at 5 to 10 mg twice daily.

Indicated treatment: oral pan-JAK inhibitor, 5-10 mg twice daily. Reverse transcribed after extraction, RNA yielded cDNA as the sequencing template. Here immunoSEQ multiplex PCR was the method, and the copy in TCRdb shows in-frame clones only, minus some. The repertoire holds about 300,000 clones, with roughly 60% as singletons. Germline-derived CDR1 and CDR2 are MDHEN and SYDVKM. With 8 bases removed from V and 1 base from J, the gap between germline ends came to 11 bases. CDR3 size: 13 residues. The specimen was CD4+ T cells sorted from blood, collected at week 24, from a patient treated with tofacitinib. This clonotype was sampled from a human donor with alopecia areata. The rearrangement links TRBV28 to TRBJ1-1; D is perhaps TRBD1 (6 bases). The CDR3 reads CASAGTPNTEAFF. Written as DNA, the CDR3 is TGTGCCAGCGCAGGGACACCGAACACTGAAGCTTTCTTT. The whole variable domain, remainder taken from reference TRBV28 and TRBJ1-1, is DVKVTQSSRYLVKRTGEKVFLECVQDMDHENMFWYRQDPGLGLRLIYFSYDVKMKEKGDIPEGYSVSREKKERFSLILESASTNQTSMYLCASAGTPNTEAFFGQGTRLTVV.